This TCR beta chain was recorded in a study of blood T cell repertoires in COVID-19. Study summary: The United States, Italy and Spain provided the acute and convalescent COVID-19 samples. The cDNA or gDNA used as material had been derived from T cells, B-cell-depleted T cells, or PBMCs.

CDR1 ENHRY and CDR2 SYGVKD come from the germline V gene. V shed 3 bases, J shed 5 bases, and the junction held 12 bases outside the gene matches. This CDR3 spans 17 amino acids. Original data processing: Amplification of reference gene primers provided the estimated nucleated cell counts. Profiling relied on immunoSEQ multiplex PCR, and the TCRdb table lists in-frame clones only, not all of them. The V and J calls and the clone size are those of that table, but D and trimming were determined from the DNA. The table has 100,000 to 120,000 clones, more than 75% seen once. The J gene is TRBJ2-3, the V gene TRBV10-3, with 9 positions matching TRBD2. The receptor was isolated from a woman in her 50s with acute or convalescent COVID-19. Sequencing was performed on peripheral blood. The CDR3 loop is CAISDPGAGGLGDTQYF. The CDR3 DNA follows: TGTGCCATCAGTGATCCTGGGGCGGGAGGGCTCGGAGATACGCAGTATTTT.